Sequencing of this TCR beta chain was carried out in a study of blood T cell repertoires in COVID-19. In the study overall: The cDNA or gDNA used as material had been derived from T cells, B-cell-depleted T cells, or PBMCs.

The repertoire was sequenced with immunoSEQ multiplex PCR; TCRdb's copy has only in-frame clones and lacks some. This table holds more than 95,000 clones, about 90% found once. Trimming left V 7 bases short and J 2 bases short, with 11 bases between. Germline-derived CDR1 and CDR2 are MNHNS and SASEGT. This CDR3 contains 13 residues. Sequenced: peripheral blood. The source of this sequence is a human donor in a cohort sampled during active COVID-19. The chain recombines TRBV6-1 with TRBJ1-2; D call uncertain. Here the CDR3 reads CASKDGENYGYTF. CDR3 DNA sequence: TGTGCCAGCAAAGACGGGGAAAACTATGGCTACACCTTC.